These T cell receptor beta chains were read from a single sample in a study of shared clonotypes between healthy human individuals. Clones were sequenced by immunoSEQ multiplex PCR, and TCRdb holds only the in-frame ones, with some missing. The repertoire holds 2.5 million or so clones, with more than 80% as singletons. The material sequenced was naive CD4+ T cells sorted from blood. The receptors were sampled from a man aged 18 to 35 in good health. Both conserved end residues are part of each CDR3. A D gene is named only where the DNA matches it firmly. Clone size is given for some rows only: seen once, a few or many times, or a class if the clone is expanded.

d_gene | j_gene | v_gene | abundance | CDR3nt | CDR3aa
TRBD2 | TRBJ2-5 | TRBV6-6 | once | TGTGCCAGCAGACTAGCGGGAGTGATGGGGGGAGAGACCCAGTACTTC | CASRLAGVMGGETQYF
TRBD1 | TRBJ2-4 | TRBV4-3 | - | TGCGCCAGCAGCCAGGGCGGACAGGGGAAGGACATTCAGTACTTC | CASSQGGQGKDIQYF
- | TRBJ2-7 | TRBV5-1 | - | TGCGCCAGCTTCGACGGAACCTACGAGCAGTACTTC | CASFDGTYEQYF
- | TRBJ2-1 | TRBV9 | - | TGTGCCAGCAGCTCCCTGTTACCAGGCGGCGATGAGCAGTTCTTC | CASSSLLPGGDEQFF
TRBD1 | TRBJ2-2 | TRBV6-6 | - | TGTGCCAGCAGTCGACAGGACAGGGATGTCGGGGAGCTGTTTTTT | CASSRQDRDVGELFF
TRBD1 | TRBJ1-3 | TRBV5-6 | - | TGTGCCAGCAGCTTGGACAGGGGGTATGGAAACACCATATATTTT | CASSLDRGYGNTIYF
- | TRBJ2-4 | TRBV30 | once | TGTGCCTGGAGTGCAGGGCCAAAAAACATTCAGTACTTC | CAWSAGPKNIQYF
- | TRBJ1-6 | TRBV5-5 | - | TGTGCCAGCAACCAACATGGGGTTTCTGGCAATTCACCCCTCCACTTT | CASNQHGVSGNSPLHF
TRBD1 | TRBJ1-2 | TRBV15 | - | TGTGCCACCACCCCAGGGGGAAACAGAGTCTATGGCTACACCTTC | CATTPGGNRVYGYTF
- | TRBJ2-2 | TRBV7-2 | - | TGTGCCAGCAGCTTACAAGGCACCGGGGAGCTGTTTTTT | CASSLQGTGELFF
- | TRBJ2-5 | TRBV7-7 | - | TGTGCTAGCAGCAAAGCTCCAGGGTCCCCACAAGAGACCCAGTACTTC | CASSKAPGSPQETQYF
- | TRBJ2-5 | TRBV6-5 | - | TGTGCCAGCAGCCCTACCACTTCGGAGACCCAGTACTTC | CASSPTTSETQYF
TRBD2 | TRBJ2-2 | TRBV5-1 | - | TGCGCCAGCAGCTTGGGAACTAGCGGGGTCACCGGGGAGCTGTTTTTT | CASSLGTSGVTGELFF
TRBD2 | TRBJ2-5 | TRBV4-2 | - | TGTGCCAGCAGCCAAGATCCTAGCGGGGGCGGGGAGACCCAGTACTTC | CASSQDPSGGGETQYF
- | TRBJ2-3 | TRBV7-6 | - | TGTGCCAGCAGCCGCAGGGGCCAAACTACAGATACGCAGTATTTT | CASSRRGQTTDTQYF
- | TRBJ1-5 | TRBV18 | - | TGTGCCAGCTCACCGGAACAGGGTTTTCAGCCCCAGCATTTT | CASSPEQGFQPQHF
- | TRBJ2-3 | TRBV6-5 | - | TGTGCCAGCAGCGTGCAGGCCCGGGATACGCAGTATTTT | CASSVQARDTQYF
- | TRBJ1-2 | TRBV6-1 | - | TGTGCCAGCAGTGAAAGCATGGCGGTTAACTATGGCTACACCTTC | CASSESMAVNYGYTF
TRBD1 | TRBJ2-1 | TRBV5-1 | - | TGCGCCAGCAGCTTGGAGGGGGCGGTTTATGGCAATGAGCAGTTCTTC | CASSLEGAVYGNEQFF
- | TRBJ2-1 | TRBV7-2 | - | TGTGCCAGCAGCTCGAGGGGCAATGAGCAGTTCTTC | CASSSRGNEQFF
TRBD2 | TRBJ2-1 | TRBV5-6 | - | TGTGCCAGCAGCCTAGCGGGTGTGTCCCTCAATGAGCAGTTCTTC | CASSLAGVSLNEQFF
TRBD2 | TRBJ2-7 | TRBV2 | - | TGTGCCAGCAGTCCCCTAGCGGGAGCCACCTACGAGCAGTACTTC | CASSPLAGATYEQYF
TRBD1 | TRBJ1-2 | TRBV30 | - | TGTGCCTGGAGTGTGGCCGGGACAGGGGTCTATGGCTACACCTTC | CAWSVAGTGVYGYTF